This T cell receptor (beta chain) was identified during a study of human T cells and chemical hapten exposure. Study-level findings and limits: There were significantly more large CDR3 similarity clusters among expanded TCRs than among controls.

Regarding time point: patch test 3, about 24 weeks after DPC sensitization. The treatment was: therapeutic diphenylcyclopropenone sensitization with weekly scalp DPC. The CDR3 consists of 17 residues. Looked up from germline, CDR1 is SSHAT and CDR2 is FNYEAQ (reference sequence). TCRdb ran MiXCR on the RACE reads and lists one entry per CDR3 protein. The repertoire has 150,000 to 200,000 distinct CDR3 sequences, about 22% of them found once; the top ten carry 2% to 2.5%. To note about this clonotype: What it binds is not known. One end of the junction does not line up with germline, which may come from a read error.

The source was whole blood, collected in connection with sensitization to the hapten diphenylcyclopropenone (DPC). This TCR came from a woman in her forties with alopecia areata. Some clones in this sample may be carry-over from other donors' samples. The chain recombines TRBV7-7 with TRBJ2-1; 12 bases are a match to TRBD2. CDR3 coding DNA: TGTGCTAGCAGCTTACTAGCGGGAGGTGCCTCTACAGATGAGCAGTTCTTC. Encoded protein: CASSLLAGGASTDEQFF.